The clone carrying this TCR beta chain is a singleton in its sample. The sample belongs to a study of blood T cell repertoires in COVID-19. Study details: Samples taken during acute and convalescent COVID-19 were collected in the United States, Italy and Spain.

Study processing details: Scientists estimated how many nucleated cells there were by amplifying reference gene primers. TCRdb keeps only in-frame clones here, not all; method: immunoSEQ multiplex PCR. The DNA gave D and trimming, while V, J and clone size come from that table. The table lists around 140,000 clones, 89% of them singletons, with around 1.5% in the top ten. V was shortened by 0 bases and J by 4 bases, with 9 bases between the two germline ends. Germline CDR1 reads KGHSH; CDR2 reads LQKENI. The CDR3 is made up of 15 amino acids. This clonotype originated in a human donor in a cohort sampled during active COVID-19. This chain uses TRBV18 with TRBJ1-4; D is unresolved. The sequencing input was peripheral blood. CDR3 sequence (DNA): TGTGCCAGCTCACCACCGATAGATATTAATGAAAAACTGTTTTTT. This gives the protein CASSPPIDINEKLFF. Full variable domain (outside the CDR3, taken from reference TRBV18 and TRBJ1-4): NAGVMQNPRHLVRRRGQEARLRCSPMKGHSHVYWYRQLPEEGLKFMVYLQKENIIDESGMPKERFSAEFPKEGPSILRIQQVVRGDSAAYFCASSPPIDINEKLFFGSGTQLSVL.